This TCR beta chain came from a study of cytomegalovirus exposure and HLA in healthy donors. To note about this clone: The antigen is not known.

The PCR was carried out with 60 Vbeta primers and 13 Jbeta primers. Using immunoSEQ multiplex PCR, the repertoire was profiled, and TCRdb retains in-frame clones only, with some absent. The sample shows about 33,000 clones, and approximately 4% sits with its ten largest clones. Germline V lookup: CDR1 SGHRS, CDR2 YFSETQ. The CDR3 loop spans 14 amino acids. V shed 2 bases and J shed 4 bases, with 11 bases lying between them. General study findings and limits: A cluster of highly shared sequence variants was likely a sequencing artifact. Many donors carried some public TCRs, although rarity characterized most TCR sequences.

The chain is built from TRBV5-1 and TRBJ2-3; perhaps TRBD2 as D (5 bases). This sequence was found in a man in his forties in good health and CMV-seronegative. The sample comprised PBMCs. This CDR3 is CASSFTGIPDTQYF. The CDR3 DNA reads TGCGCCAGCAGCTTTACGGGAATTCCAGATACGCAGTATTTT.